The 6 T cell receptor beta chains below come from one sample, sequenced in a study of response to subunit inactivated influenza vaccine. TCRdb re-analysed the RT-PCR reads in MiXCR, keeping a single row per CDR3 protein. The sample comprises about 650,000 distinct CDR3 sequences, around 15% of which are singletons, and approximately 7.6% rests with the top ten. The sample in question was PBMCs from blood, obtained around two weeks before vaccination. The receptors stem from a man aged 45-65 years who received an inactivated influenza vaccine.

In its sample, this clonotype was seen many times. The gene calls are TRBV4-3 and TRBJ2-3; no reliable D call. The CDR3 is made up of 13 amino acids. Germline V gene sequence: CDR1 LGHNA, CDR2 YSLEER. Trimming removed 0 bases from V and 3 bases from J, with 4 bases in between. The CDR3 sequence: CASSQDVTDTQYF. CDR3 sequence (DNA): TGCGCCAGCAGCCAAGACGTAACAGATACGCAGTATTTT.

The chain uses TRBV27 and TRBJ2-6; no clear D. V gave up 5 bases and J gave up 4 bases, with 9 bases separating them. CDR3 length: 14 residues. CDR1 and CDR2 (germline): MNHEY, SMNVEV (reference sequence). The CDR3 is CASSGLAGANVLTF. DNA for the CDR3: TGTGCCAGCAGTGGTCTCGCCGGGGCCAACGTCCTGACTTTC.

CDR3 sequence (DNA): TGTGCCAGCAGTGACCCCCATCGGGGGGACCCCACAGATACGCAGTATTTT. As protein: CASSDPHRGDPTDTQYF. The rearrangement links TRBV2 to TRBJ2-3; 7 bases agree with TRBD2. Germline lookup yields CDR1 SNHLY and CDR2 FYNNEI. J lost 2 bases, V lost 3 bases, and 11 bases had no gene match. The CDR3 extends over 17 amino acids.

The chain uses TRBV19 and TRBJ1-1; D is perhaps TRBD1 (5 bases). CDR3 length: 15 residues. V lost 3 bases and J 4 bases, leaving 15 bases between the germline ends. Germline CDR1 LNHDA, CDR2 SQIVND (reference sequence). CDR3 DNA sequence: TGTGCCAGTAGTATGACGGCCTTGGGGGGCACTGAAGCTTTCTTT. This encodes CASSMTALGGTEAFF.

This clonotype was counted many times. V usage is TRBV7-2 and J usage is TRBJ2-4, with D perhaps matching TRBD1 (7 bases). This CDR3 is 15 amino acids long. CDR1 is SGHTA and CDR2 is FQGNSA in the germline V gene. The ends were cut back, 1 base at V and 4 bases at J, with 11 bases in the middle. The CDR3 sequence: CASSLVGGQKNIQYF. CDR3 nucleotides: TGTGCCAGCAGCTTAGTGGGGGGACAGAAAAACATTCAGTACTTC.

The table lists this clonotype with many counts. For the CDR3, the DNA is TGTGCCAGCAGTTACTCGCCCGCAGCGAACACTGAAGCTTTCTTT. It yields the protein CASSYSPAANTEAFF. The chain has TRBV6-5 and TRBJ1-1, with D unclear. Germline V gene sequence: CDR1 MNHEY, CDR2 SVGAGI. The V end lost 0 bases, the J end lost 1 base, and 9 bases lay between the germline ends. The CDR3 runs 15 residues.